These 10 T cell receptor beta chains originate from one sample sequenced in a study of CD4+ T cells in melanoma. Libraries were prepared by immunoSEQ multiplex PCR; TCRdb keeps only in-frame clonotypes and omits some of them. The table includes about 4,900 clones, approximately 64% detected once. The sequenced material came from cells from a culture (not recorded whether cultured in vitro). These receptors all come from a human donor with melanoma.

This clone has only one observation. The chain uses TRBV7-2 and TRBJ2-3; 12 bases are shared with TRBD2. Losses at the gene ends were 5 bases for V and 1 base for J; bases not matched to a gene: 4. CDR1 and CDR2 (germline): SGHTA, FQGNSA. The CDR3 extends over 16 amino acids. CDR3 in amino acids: CASSPGLAGRTDTQYF. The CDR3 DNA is TGTGCCAGCAGCCCCGGACTAGCGGGGCGCACAGATACGCAGTATTTT.

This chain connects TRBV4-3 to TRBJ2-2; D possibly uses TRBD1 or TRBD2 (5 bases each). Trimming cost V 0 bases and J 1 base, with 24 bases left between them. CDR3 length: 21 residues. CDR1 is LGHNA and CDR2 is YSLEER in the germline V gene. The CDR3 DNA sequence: TGCGCCAGCAGCCAAGATCCTGGGAGACAGCCGTTCCCTAAGAACACCGGGGAGCTGTTTTTT. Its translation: CASSQDPGRQPFPKNTGELFF.

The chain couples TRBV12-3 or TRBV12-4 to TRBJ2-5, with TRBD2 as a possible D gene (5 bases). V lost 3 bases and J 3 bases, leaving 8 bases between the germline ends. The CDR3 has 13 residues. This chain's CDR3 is CASSLERKETQYF. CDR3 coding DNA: TGTGCCAGCAGTTTGGAGCGGAAAGAGACCCAGTACTTC.

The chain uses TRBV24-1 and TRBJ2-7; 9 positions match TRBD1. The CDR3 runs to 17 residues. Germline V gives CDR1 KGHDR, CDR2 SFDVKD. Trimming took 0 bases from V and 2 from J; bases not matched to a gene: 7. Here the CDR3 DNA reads TGTGCCACCAGTGATTTGCGTGGACAGGGGCCCCCCTACGAGCAGTACTTC. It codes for CATSDLRGQGPPYEQYF.

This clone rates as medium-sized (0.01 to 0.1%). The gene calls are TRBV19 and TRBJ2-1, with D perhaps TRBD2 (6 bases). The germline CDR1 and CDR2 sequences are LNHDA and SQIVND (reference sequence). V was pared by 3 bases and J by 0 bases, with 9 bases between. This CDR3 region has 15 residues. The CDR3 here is CASSIGSLSYNEQFF. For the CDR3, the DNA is TGTGCCAGTAGTATCGGGAGCCTCTCCTACAATGAGCAGTTCTTC.

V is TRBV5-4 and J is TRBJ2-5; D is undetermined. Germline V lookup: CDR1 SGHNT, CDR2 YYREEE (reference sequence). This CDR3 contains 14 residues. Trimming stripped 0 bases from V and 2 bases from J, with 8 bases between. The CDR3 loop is CASSLAGRQETQYF. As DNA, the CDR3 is TGTGCCAGCAGCTTGGCCGGACGACAAGAGACCCAGTACTTC.

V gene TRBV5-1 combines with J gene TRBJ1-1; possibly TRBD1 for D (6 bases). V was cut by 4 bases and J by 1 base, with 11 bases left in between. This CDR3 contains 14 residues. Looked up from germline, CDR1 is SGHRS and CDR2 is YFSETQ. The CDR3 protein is CASSEQGPNTEAFF. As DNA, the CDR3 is TGCGCCAGCAGCGAACAGGGACCGAACACTGAAGCTTTCTTT.

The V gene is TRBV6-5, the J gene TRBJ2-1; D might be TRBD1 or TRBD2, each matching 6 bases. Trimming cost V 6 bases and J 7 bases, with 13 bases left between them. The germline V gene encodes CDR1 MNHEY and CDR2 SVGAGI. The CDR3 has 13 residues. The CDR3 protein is CASSESGANEQFF. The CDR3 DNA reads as TGTGCCAGCAGCGAGTCGGGGGCAAATGAGCAGTTCTTC.

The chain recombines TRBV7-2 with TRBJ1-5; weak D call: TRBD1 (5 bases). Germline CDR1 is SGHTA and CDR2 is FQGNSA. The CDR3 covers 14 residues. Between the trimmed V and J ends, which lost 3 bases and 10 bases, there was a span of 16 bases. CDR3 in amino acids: CASSLGGEGRPQHF. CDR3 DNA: TGTGCCAGCAGCTTGGGGGGTGAAGGCCGTCCCCAGCATTTT.

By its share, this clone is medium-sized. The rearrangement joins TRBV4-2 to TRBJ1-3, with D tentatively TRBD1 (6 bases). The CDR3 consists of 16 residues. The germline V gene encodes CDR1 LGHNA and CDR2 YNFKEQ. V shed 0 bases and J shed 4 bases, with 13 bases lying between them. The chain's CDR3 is CASSQESGGLGNTIYF. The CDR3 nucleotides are TGTGCCAGCAGCCAAGAAAGTGGGGGGCTAGGAAACACCATATATTTT.